These T cell receptor beta chains were read from a single sample in a study of T cells after yellow fever vaccination. Each CDR3 protein is one row after TCRdb ran MiXCR on the 5' RACE reads. This table holds 160,000 or so distinct CDR3 sequences, around 7% found once. This material consisted of CD4+ T cells sorted from PBMCs, taken 5 days after the first yellow fever vaccination. These receptors all come from a man aged 18 to 30 who received the YFV17D yellow fever vaccine. CDR3s include the opening cysteine and the closing phenylalanine or tryptophan. Each record gives: D gene, J gene, clone size, V gene, CDR3 protein, CDR3 DNA. A D gene is named only where the DNA matches it firmly. The listing skips clone size in some rows; elsewhere it reads once, few, many or a size class.

D: -
J: TRBJ1-1
size: many
V: TRBV7-3
CDR3: CASSQVSRAEAFF
DNA: TGTGCCAGCAGCCAGGTCAGCCGAGCTGAAGCTTTCTTT

D: TRBD2
J: TRBJ2-1
size: -
V: TRBV5-8
CDR3: CASSLGLSGGATIHNEQFF
DNA: TGTGCCAGCAGCTTGGGTCTAAGCGGGGGGGCCACAATCCACAATGAGCAGTTCTTC

D: -
J: TRBJ1-6
size: -
V: TRBV6-5
CDR3: CATVPGTGKNSPLHF
DNA: TGTGCCACCGTGCCGGGGACGGGGAAGAATTCACCCCTCCACTTT

D: -
J: TRBJ2-1
size: many
V: TRBV5-1
CDR3: CASSFGGGSTYNEQFF
DNA: TGCGCCAGCAGCTTCGGAGGGGGGTCAACCTACAATGAGCAGTTCTTC

D: -
J: TRBJ1-4
size: -
V: TRBV5-1
CDR3: CASSSGRDNEKLFF
DNA: TGCGCCAGCAGCTCGGGACGGGACAATGAAAAACTGTTTTTT

D: -
J: TRBJ1-2
size: -
V: TRBV2
CDR3: CASRERASYTF
DNA: TGTGCCAGCAGAGAGAGGGCCTCCTACACCTTC

D: -
J: TRBJ1-1
size: few
V: TRBV7-9
CDR3: CAISLGLAGSVTEAFF
DNA: TGTGCCATCAGCTTAGGGCTAGCTGGATCGGTCACTGAAGCTTTCTTT

D: -
J: TRBJ2-7
size: many
V: TRBV15
CDR3: CATSREWISSEQYF
DNA: TGTGCCACCAGCAGAGAATGGATCTCCTCCGAGCAGTACTTC

D: TRBD2
J: TRBJ2-7
size: few
V: TRBV11-2
CDR3: CASSSIAGSYEQYF
DNA: TGTGCCAGCAGCTCGATAGCGGGTAGCTACGAGCAGTACTTC

D: TRBD2
J: TRBJ2-7
size: few
V: TRBV4-3
CDR3: CASSQSGTRAYEQYF
DNA: TGCGCCAGCAGCCAAAGCGGGACTAGGGCCTACGAGCAGTACTTC

D: TRBD1
J: TRBJ1-5
size: few
V: TRBV29-1
CDR3: CSVTPTGQDQPQHF
DNA: TGCAGCGTCACACCAACCGGACAGGATCAGCCCCAGCATTTT

D: -
J: TRBJ2-3
size: many
V: TRBV7-3
CDR3: CASSLRASDTQYF
DNA: TGTGCCAGCAGCTTACGGGCTTCAGATACGCAGTATTTT

D: -
J: TRBJ1-1
size: many
V: TRBV6-6
CDR3: CASSPTTAQAFF
DNA: TGTGCCAGCAGCCCGACAACGGCTCAAGCTTTCTTT

D: -
J: TRBJ1-2
size: -
V: TRBV20-1
CDR3: CSASGGPGYGYTF
DNA: TGCAGTGCTAGTGGGGGGCCGGGCTATGGCTACACCTTC

D: -
J: TRBJ1-3
size: many
V: TRBV12-3/TRBV12-4
CDR3: CASIGDSGNTIYF
DNA: TGTGCCAGCATTGGGGACTCTGGAAACACCATATATTTT

D: TRBD1
J: TRBJ1-6
size: -
V: TRBV12-3/TRBV12-4
CDR3: CASSSRSGQGNSPLHF
DNA: TGTGCCAGCAGTAGCCGTTCCGGACAGGGGAATTCACCCCTCCACTTT

D: TRBD1
J: TRBJ1-1
size: many
V: TRBV6-5
CDR3: CASSLQGTSPMNTEAFF
DNA: TGTGCCAGCAGTCTACAGGGGACCAGCCCAATGAACACTGAAGCTTTCTTT

D: -
J: TRBJ2-1
size: many
V: TRBV29-1
CDR3: CSVARVGWDNEQFF
DNA: TGCAGCGTGGCAAGGGTGGGGTGGGACAATGAGCAGTTCTTC

D: -
J: TRBJ2-2
size: many
V: TRBV20-1
CDR3: CSATSNTGELFF
DNA: TGCAGTGCTACCTCGAACACCGGGGAGCTGTTTTTT

D: -
J: TRBJ2-5
size: -
V: TRBV7-3
CDR3: CASSPRYQETQYF
DNA: TGTGCCAGCAGCCCTAGGTACCAAGAGACCCAGTACTTC

D: -
J: TRBJ1-4
size: -
V: TRBV20-1
CDR3: CSARAGGSEKLFF
DNA: TGCAGTGCTAGGGCGGGGGGAAGTGAAAAACTGTTTTTT

D: TRBD1
J: TRBJ2-7
size: many
V: TRBV6-4
CDR3: CASSPHRGDEQYF
DNA: TGTGCCAGCAGCCCCCACAGGGGGGACGAGCAGTACTTC

D: -
J: TRBJ2-5
size: many
V: TRBV29-1
CDR3: CSATELGETQYF
DNA: TGCAGCGCCACGGAACTAGGGGAGACCCAGTACTTC

D: -
J: TRBJ2-1
size: many
V: TRBV7-9
CDR3: CASSLNAAWQFF
DNA: TGTGCCAGCAGCTTAAATGCGGCTTGGCAGTTCTTC

D: -
J: TRBJ2-1
size: many
V: TRBV5-1
CDR3: CASSLGMYNEQFF
DNA: TGCGCCAGCAGCTTGGGAATGTACAATGAGCAGTTCTTC

D: -
J: TRBJ2-2
size: -
V: TRBV6-4
CDR3: CSSSSGFLIGELFF
DNA: TGTTCCAGCAGTTCCGGGTTTTTAATCGGGGAGCTGTTTTTT

D: -
J: TRBJ1-1
size: many
V: TRBV10-3
CDR3: CAISVTGYNTEAFF
DNA: TGTGCCATCAGTGTGACAGGCTACAACACTGAAGCTTTCTTT

D: TRBD1
J: TRBJ2-7
size: many
V: TRBV3-1
CDR3: CASRAEGQRPYEQYF
DNA: TGTGCCAGCAGAGCAGAGGGACAGAGGCCTTACGAGCAGTACTTC

D: -
J: TRBJ2-1
size: few
V: TRBV12-3/TRBV12-4
CDR3: CASSFGVGEQFF
DNA: TGTGCCAGCAGTTTCGGAGTCGGTGAGCAGTTCTTC

D: -
J: TRBJ2-1
size: many
V: TRBV5-1
CDR3: CASSEGSSYNEQFF
DNA: TGCGCCAGCAGCGAGGGCAGCTCCTACAATGAGCAGTTCTTC

D: -
J: TRBJ1-2
size: -
V: TRBV7-2
CDR3: CASSSDGRGYGYTF
DNA: TGTGCCAGCAGCAGTGACGGGCGGGGCTATGGCTACACCTTC

D: -
J: TRBJ2-1
size: -
V: TRBV19
CDR3: CASRAGPYNEQFF
DNA: TGTGCCAGTAGGGCCGGGCCTTACAATGAGCAGTTCTTC

D: -
J: TRBJ2-7
size: many
V: TRBV6-2/TRBV6-3
CDR3: CASSPWTEAYEQYF
DNA: TGTGCCAGCAGTCCTTGGACAGAGGCCTACGAGCAGTACTTC

D: -
J: TRBJ2-3
size: -
V: TRBV9
CDR3: CASSEGRTQYF
DNA: TGTGCCAGCTCAGAGGGGCGGACGCAGTATTTT

D: TRBD2
J: TRBJ2-5
size: few
V: TRBV20-1
CDR3: CSAPSFSGGSGETQYF
DNA: TGCAGTGCTCCCTCATTTAGCGGGGGGTCGGGAGAGACCCAGTACTTC

D: TRBD1
J: TRBJ2-1
size: many
V: TRBV7-9
CDR3: CASGTGTYNEQFF
DNA: TGTGCCAGCGGGACAGGAACCTACAATGAGCAGTTCTTC

D: TRBD1
J: TRBJ1-1
size: few
V: TRBV6-1
CDR3: CASSEQGTGVKAFF
DNA: TGTGCCAGCAGTGAACAGGGGACAGGGGTCAAAGCTTTCTTT

D: -
J: TRBJ2-5
size: few
V: TRBV7-3
CDR3: CASSRGIQETQYF
DNA: TGTGCCAGCAGCCGGGGTATTCAGGAGACCCAGTACTTC

D: -
J: TRBJ1-4
size: many
V: TRBV7-2
CDR3: CASSFEPRSEKLFF
DNA: TGTGCCAGCAGCTTCGAACCGAGGTCCGAAAAACTGTTTTTT

D: -
J: TRBJ2-2
size: many
V: TRBV12-3/TRBV12-4
CDR3: CASSLRSGPTGELFF
DNA: TGTGCCAGCAGTCTTCGTAGCGGACCTACCGGGGAGCTGTTTTTT

D: TRBD2
J: TRBJ2-3
size: -
V: TRBV4-3
CDR3: CASSPHAQRGGGDTQYF
DNA: TGCGCCAGCAGCCCTCATGCGCAGCGGGGGGGAGGAGATACGCAGTATTTT

D: TRBD2
J: TRBJ2-1
size: many
V: TRBV7-2
CDR3: CASSSLAGPYNEQFF
DNA: TGTGCCAGCAGCTCTCTAGCGGGACCGTACAATGAGCAGTTCTTC

D: -
J: TRBJ2-4
size: few
V: TRBV27
CDR3: CASSLWLTLAKNIQYF
DNA: TGTGCCAGCAGTTTGTGGCTTACCTTAGCCAAAAACATTCAGTACTTC

D: -
J: TRBJ1-1
size: few
V: TRBV5-1
CDR3: CASSPTPGQGGEAFF
DNA: TGCGCCAGCAGCCCAACCCCCGGACAAGGGGGTGAAGCTTTCTTT

D: -
J: TRBJ2-2
size: many
V: TRBV5-1
CDR3: CASSLVGTGELFF
DNA: TGCGCCAGCAGCTTGGTAGGCACCGGGGAGCTGTTTTTT

D: -
J: TRBJ2-2
size: many
V: TRBV20-1
CDR3: CSARRARWGELFF
DNA: TGCAGTGCTAGAAGGGCGCGGTGGGGGGAGCTGTTTTTT

D: -
J: TRBJ1-6
size: many
V: TRBV5-1
CDR3: CASSDGTALGPLHF
DNA: TGCGCCAGCAGCGACGGGACTGCCCTTGGGCCCCTCCACTTT

D: -
J: TRBJ1-1
size: -
V: TRBV2
CDR3: CATRGRWMDTEAFF
DNA: TGTGCCACCCGAGGGCGGTGGATGGACACTGAAGCTTTCTTT

D: TRBD1
J: TRBJ1-2
size: -
V: TRBV19
CDR3: CASTHRPGGPTHGYTF
DNA: TGTGCCAGTACCCACCGGCCAGGGGGCCCTACCCATGGCTACACCTTC

D: TRBD2
J: TRBJ2-1
size: few
V: TRBV20-1
CDR3: CSARVSGGPGSYNEQFF
DNA: TGCAGTGCTAGAGTTAGCGGGGGGCCGGGCTCCTACAATGAGCAGTTCTTC

D: -
J: TRBJ1-5
size: few
V: TRBV6-1
CDR3: CASNIGGGRSNQPQHF
DNA: TGTGCCAGCAATATAGGGGGGGGTAGGAGCAATCAGCCCCAGCATTTT

D: TRBD2
J: TRBJ2-5
size: many
V: TRBV5-1
CDR3: CASSKTSGGAETQYF
DNA: TGCGCCAGCAGCAAGACTAGCGGGGGGGCTGAGACCCAGTACTTC

D: TRBD1
J: TRBJ1-3
size: many
V: TRBV7-3
CDR3: CASSKDRGDTIYF
DNA: TGTGCCAGCAGCAAGGACAGGGGAGACACCATATATTTT